This T cell receptor beta chain was profiled in a study of Ad26.COV2.S vaccination and SARS-CoV-2 variants. Overall study: Vaccine-arm donor from the placebo-controlled COV1001 Ad26.COV2.S trial. Once or twice, 56 days apart, Ad26.COV2.S was delivered intramuscularly. Study observations and caveats: Vaccinees showed greater spike-specific TCR breadth than placebo recipients. Non-spike TCR breadth did not differ much between vaccine and placebo recipients.

The treatment was: some 20 received Ad26.COV2.S at low or high dose, single or two shots; 5 received placebo; per-sample allocation not given. It was on day 63 after the first vaccine or placebo injection that samples were taken. This clone has just one count. Its antigen is undetermined. The data were produced by immunoSEQ multiplex PCR, yet TCRdb's version contains in-frame clones alone and is incomplete. The table lists more than 400,000 clones, roughly 87% of them singletons. This sample comprised peripheral blood, obtained in a trial of Ad26.COV2.S vaccine versus placebo. The sequence was collected from a person between 18 and 59 years old who received the Ad26.COV2.S COVID-19 vaccine or a placebo.

As DNA, the CDR3 is TGTGCCAGCAGCCCCAGGGGGGTAGCGGGAGGGCCGGAGCAAGAGACCCAGTACTTC. Translating it yields CASSPRGVAGGPEQETQYF. The V and J genes are TRBV3-1 (or the pseudogene TRBV3-2) and TRBJ2-5, with TRBD2 identical over 11 bases. Germline lookup yields CDR1 LGHDT and CDR2 YNNKEL (reference sequence). The ends lost 4 bases at V and 2 bases at J; junction bases unmatched: 15. The CDR3 runs to 19 residues.